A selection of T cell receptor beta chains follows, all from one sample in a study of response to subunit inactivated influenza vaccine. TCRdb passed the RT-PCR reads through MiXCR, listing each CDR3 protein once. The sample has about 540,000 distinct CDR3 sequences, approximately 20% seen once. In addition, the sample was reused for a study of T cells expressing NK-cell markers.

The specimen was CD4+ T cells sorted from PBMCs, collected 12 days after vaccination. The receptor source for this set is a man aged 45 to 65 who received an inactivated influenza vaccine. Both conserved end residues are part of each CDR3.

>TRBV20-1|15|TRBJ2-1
CSVLGTSGGQNEQFF
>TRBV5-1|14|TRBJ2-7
CASSVLGQGYEQYF
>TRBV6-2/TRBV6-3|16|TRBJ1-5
CASSRRGQGAHQPQHF
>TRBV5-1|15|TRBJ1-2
CASSSGQGHNYGYTF
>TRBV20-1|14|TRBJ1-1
CSARVLGEPHEAFF
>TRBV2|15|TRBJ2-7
CASSVTGDRVYEQYF
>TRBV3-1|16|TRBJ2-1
CASSQGLAGDRNEQFF
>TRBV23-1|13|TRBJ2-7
CASHGQGGDEQYF
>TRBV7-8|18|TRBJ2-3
CASSLTGTSGYSTDTQYF
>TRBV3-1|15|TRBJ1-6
CASSQGTGHNSPLHF
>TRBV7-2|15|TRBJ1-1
CASSLAIPGWAEAFF
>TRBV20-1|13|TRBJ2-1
CSARWRVSDEQFF
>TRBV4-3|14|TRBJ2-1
CASSQDWAGNEQFF
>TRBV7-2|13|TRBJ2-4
CASSSGPKNIQYF
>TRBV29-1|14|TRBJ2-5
CSVRGRSGLETQYF
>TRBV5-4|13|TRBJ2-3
CASSNDRTDTQYF
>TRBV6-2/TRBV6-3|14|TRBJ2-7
CASRTGTGIDEQYF
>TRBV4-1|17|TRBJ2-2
CASSQLLRGQGFGELFF
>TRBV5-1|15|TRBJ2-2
CASSSDRGDTGELFF
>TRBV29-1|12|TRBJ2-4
CSVRTGPGIQYF
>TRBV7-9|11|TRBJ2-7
CASSFSSEQYF
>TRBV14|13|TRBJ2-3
CASAAGHTDTQYF
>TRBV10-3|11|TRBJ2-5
CATSKQETQYF
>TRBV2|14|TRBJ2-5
CASGGGLYQETQYF
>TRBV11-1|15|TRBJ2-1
CASNQDPLGYNEQFF
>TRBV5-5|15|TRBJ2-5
CASSLVAGGQETQYF
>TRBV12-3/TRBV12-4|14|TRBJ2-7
CASSPRTSGNEQYF
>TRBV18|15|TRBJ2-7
CASSFGQGSSYEQYF
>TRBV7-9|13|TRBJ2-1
CASSPKTANEQFF
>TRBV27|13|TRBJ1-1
CASDRDMNTEAFF
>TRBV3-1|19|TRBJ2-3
CASSQEGILRAGAVDTQYF